This TCR beta chain was sequenced during a study of blood T cell repertoires in COVID-19. With 0 bases clipped from V and 1 base from J, the junction kept 7 bases outside the gene matches. This CDR3 has 17 residues. The V gene's germline CDR1 is MGHRA and CDR2 YSYEKL. The repertoire was sequenced with immunoSEQ multiplex PCR; TCRdb's copy has only in-frame clones and lacks some. The sample has about 140,000 clones, 75% to 90% seen once. The V call is TRBV4-1, the J call TRBJ2-3; TRBD1 matches 7 bases. Sequences were obtained from peripheral blood. The TCR sequence derives from a man between 65 and 85 years old who had recovered from COVID-19. CDR3 region: CASSQERDSTGTDTQYF. The DNA for the CDR3 is TGCGCCAGCAGCCAAGAACGGGACAGCACGGGCACAGATACGCAGTATTTT.